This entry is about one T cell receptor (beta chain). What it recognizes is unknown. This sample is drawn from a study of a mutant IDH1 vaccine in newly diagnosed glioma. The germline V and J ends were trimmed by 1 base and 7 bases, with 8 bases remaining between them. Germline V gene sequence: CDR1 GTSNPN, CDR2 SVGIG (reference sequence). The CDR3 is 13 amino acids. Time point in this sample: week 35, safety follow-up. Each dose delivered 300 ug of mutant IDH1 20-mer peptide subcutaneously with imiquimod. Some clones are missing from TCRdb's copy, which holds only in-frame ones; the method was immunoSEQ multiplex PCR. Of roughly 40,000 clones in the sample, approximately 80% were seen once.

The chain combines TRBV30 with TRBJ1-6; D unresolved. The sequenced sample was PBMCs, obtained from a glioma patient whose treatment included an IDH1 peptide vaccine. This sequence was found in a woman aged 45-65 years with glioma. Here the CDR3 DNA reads TGTGCCTGGAGTGGTGGGAAAAATTCACCCCTCCACTTT. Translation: CAWSGGKNSPLHF.